The source of this TCR beta chain is a study of PD-1 blockade in classical Hodgkin lymphoma (dated by TCRdb to about 2020). For the study in its entirety: Nivolumab dosing was 3 mg/kg intravenously every 2 weeks, continuing until either disease progression or unacceptable toxicity. The study used CyTOF and TCR beta sequencing to define a peripheral blood immune signature of response to PD-1 blockade in classical Hodgkin lymphoma.

Here is what the overall study found, with its caveats: Trial patients achieving complete response had baseline diversity similar to newly diagnosed patients, whereas partial responders and progressors had significantly lower diversity. CD4+ but not CD8+ TCR diversity rose significantly by C4D1 (p=0.0027 vs p=0.16), most apparent in complete responders (p=0.02). Newly diagnosed patients were reported to have lower baseline TCR diversity than healthy donors, and relapsed/refractory patients were reported to have lower baseline TCR diversity still. Patients starting nivolumab less than 1 year after ASCT had lower diversity and were excluded from later analyses to avoid confounding by immune reconstitution. The study was limited to a single clinical trial cohort, and causes of repertoire differences, possibly disease activity or prior therapy, remained undefined.

The time point label for this specimen denotes: cycle 2 day 1 (C2D1) of nivolumab. All trial patients had relapsed after autologous stem cell transplantation, with cohorts A, B and C differing in prior brentuximab vedotin exposure. A total of over 50 patients with relapsed/refractory classical Hodgkin lymphoma made up the trial cohort, and each patient's best overall response was complete response, partial response or progressive disease. In the multi-cohort phase II CheckMate 205 trial, trial patients received single-agent nivolumab. An independent review committee assessed best overall response using the 2007 International Working Group response criteria. Trial PBMCs were collected immediately before nivolumab initiation (C1D1) and during therapy at cycle 2 day 1 and cycle 4 day 1. Peripheral blood was collected in 8 mL Vacutainer Cell Preparation Tubes, from which PBMCs were isolated by centrifugation and then cryopreserved.

As concerns this clone: It lacks a known antigen. Within one base of it there is no much larger clone, and no base qualities were kept.

Genomic DNA was extracted with the Qiagen DNeasy kit from unsorted PBMCs and from negatively selected CD4+ and CD8+ fractions. TCR beta CDR3 regions were amplified by immunoSEQ multiplex PCR using primers annealing to V and J segments. A synthetic immune receptor repertoire was used to minimize amplification bias, and remaining bias was computationally removed after sequencing. The authors' analysis ran thus. Repertoire diversity was quantified as the Shannon entropy index using custom Python scripts. The unsorted, CD4+ and CD8+ repertoires were each analyzed separately, with the exception of combined analyses, where CD4+ and CD8+ sequences were merged in silico. Clonal expansion was defined as a frequency increase of at least 2-fold after treatment compared with C1D1, and clones undetected at baseline were assigned a pseudocount of 0.5. Singleton clones were defined as clones with 0 or 1 copy at C1D1, and non-singleton clones were defined as clones with 2 or more copies. By matching protein sequences in sorted samples from the same patient, clones expanded in unsorted samples were annotated as CD4+, CD8+ or unknown. Wilcoxon tests on paired samples were used to test changes in diversity from C1D1 to C4D1. The source is immuneACCESS, and TCRdb retained only in-frame sequences with V and J called. Part of the clones is not carried over; for the studies checked, unresolved V genes explain less than half of this, and the remainder is unexplained. V and J calls and clone size are given by that table; D and trimming were obtained from the DNA. Counted in this sample were 50,000 or so clones; roughly 73% of them appeared once. The ten largest clones add up to around 16% of the sample.

Spanning cysteine to phenylalanine, the CDR3 consists of 14 amino acids. CDR3 DNA is the only sequence kept; it has 42 bases, read in frame from the first base. CDR1 MGHDK and CDR2 SYGVNS are derived from the germline V gene. V loses 6 bases at its end and J loses 2 bases; junction bases beyond the gene matches: 4. The rearrangement combines TRBV25-1 with TRBJ2-7; TRBD1 agrees with 10 junctional bases. The clonotype was recovered from a human donor with classical Hodgkin lymphoma. This specimen consisted of peripheral blood mononuclear cells (PBMCs), obtained before the second cycle of nivolumab. Here is the DNA: TGTGCCAGCAGCGGCGGACAGGGGGCCTACGAGCAGTACTTC. The resulting protein is CASSGGQGAYEQYF.